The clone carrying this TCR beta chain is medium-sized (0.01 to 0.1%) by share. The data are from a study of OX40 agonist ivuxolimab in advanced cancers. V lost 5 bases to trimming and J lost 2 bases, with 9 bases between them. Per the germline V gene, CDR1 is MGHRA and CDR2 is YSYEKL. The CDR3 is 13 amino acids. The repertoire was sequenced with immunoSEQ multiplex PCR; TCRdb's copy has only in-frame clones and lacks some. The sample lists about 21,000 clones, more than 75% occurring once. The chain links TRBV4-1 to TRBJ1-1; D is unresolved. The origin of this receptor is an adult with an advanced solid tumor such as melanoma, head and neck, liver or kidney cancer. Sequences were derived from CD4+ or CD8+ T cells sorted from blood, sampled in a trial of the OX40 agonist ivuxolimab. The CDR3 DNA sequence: TGCGCCAGCAGCTTCCGAAGCAACACTGAAGCTTTCTTT. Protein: CASSFRSNTEAFF.